This T cell receptor beta chain was identified in a study of blood T cell repertoires in COVID-19. About the study: The United States, Italy and Spain provided the acute and convalescent COVID-19 samples. The cDNA or gDNA used as material had been derived from T cells, B-cell-depleted T cells, or PBMCs.

The length of the CDR3 is 18 residues. Germline V gene lookup returns CDR1 ENHRY and CDR2 SYGVKD. The V end lost 6 bases, the J end lost 4 bases, and 27 bases lay between the germline ends. The protocol was immunoSEQ multiplex PCR, while the TCRdb copy is restricted to in-frame clones and leaves out a portion. The data contain 200,000 to 250,000 clones, about 88% of them singletons. The chain has TRBV10-3 and TRBJ1-1; D may be TRBD1 (6 bases). This TCR derives from a man between 45 and 60 years old with COVID-19, enrolled during active disease. Sequences were obtained from peripheral blood. The CDR3 is CAIRDQKASQGLGTEAFF. The CDR3 coding sequence is TGTGCCATCAGAGACCAAAAAGCAAGCCAGGGGCTCGGCACTGAAGCTTTCTTT.